The 16 T cell receptor beta chains presented below share a single source sample, sequenced in a study of beta chain features in type 1 diabetes. General observations from the study: TCRB CDR3s from Type 1 diabetes patients were moderately but significantly shorter in all four CD4+ subsets.

All of the isolated RNA was reverse transcribed, so expressed TCRB transcripts were sequenced. Only in-frame clones appear in the TCRdb table, and some are missing; sequencing was by immunoSEQ multiplex PCR. The sample includes about 740,000 clones, around 15% of them seen just once. Their antigens remain unidentified. Sequencing input: naive CD4+ T cells from blood. The receptors originated from a man aged 18 to 29 with type 1 diabetes.

V usage is TRBV5-4 and J usage is TRBJ2-2; D gene uncertain. With 2 bases removed from V and 0 bases from J, the gap between germline ends came to 11 bases. The CDR3 extends over 16 amino acids. CDR1 and CDR2 from the germline V gene are SGHNT and YYREEE (reference sequence). The CDR3 protein is CASSFVMSANTGELFF. DNA for the CDR3: TGTGCCAGCAGCTTCGTGATGTCAGCGAACACCGGGGAGCTGTTTTTT.

J is TRBJ2-2 and V is TRBV4-1; 8 nucleotides line up with TRBD2. The CDR3 loop spans 18 amino acids. Germline trimming cut 0 bases from V and 1 base from J; bases unmatched to any gene: 7. Germline loops: CDR1 MGHRA, CDR2 YSYEKL. CDR3: CASSQERESGGNTGELFF. Here the CDR3 DNA reads TGCGCCAGCAGCCAAGAACGGGAAAGCGGGGGGAACACCGGGGAGCTGTTTTTT.

The rearrangement links TRBV30 to TRBJ1-4; D is possibly TRBD1 (5 bases). This CDR3 has 14 amino acids. V gave up 0 bases and J gave up 3 bases, with 8 bases separating them. Looked up from germline, CDR1 is GTSNPN and CDR2 is SVGIG (reference sequence). CDR3 loop: CAWSVWGSNEKLFF. In nucleotides, the CDR3 is TGTGCCTGGAGTGTATGGGGGTCTAATGAAAAACTGTTTTTT.

This clone has a handful of counts. This chain uses TRBV18 with TRBJ2-5; D is unresolved. Trimming removed 0 bases at V and 5 bases at J, with 13 bases between. Germline-derived CDR1 and CDR2 are KGHSH and LQKENI. This CDR3 is 15 amino acids long. In DNA form, the CDR3 reads TGTGCCAGCTCACCACCAGTCCTCCGAGAGGAGACCCAGTACTTC. This sequence encodes CASSPPVLREETQYF.

The chain employs TRBV6-8 and TRBJ1-1, with D perhaps matching TRBD1 (5 bases). This CDR3 has 19 residues. V shed 2 bases and J shed 4 bases, with 26 bases lying between them. Germline V gene lookup returns CDR1 MNHGY and CDR2 SAAAGT. For the CDR3, the DNA is TGTGCCAGCAGTTACAGCGGGCAGGAGAAAAGCACGAGGGGCACTGAAGCTTTCTTT. This gives the protein CASSYSGQEKSTRGTEAFF.

This clone was detected a few times. CDR3 sequence: CSVELQDRPFF. The CDR3 nucleotides read TGCAGCGTTGAATTACAGGACAGGCCCTTTTTT. The chain links TRBV29-1 to TRBJ1-4; 7 positions match TRBD1. CDR1 is SQVTM, CDR2 ANQGSEA, per germline. Trimming at V came to 2 bases and at J to 17 bases, leaving 8 bases not matched to a gene. This CDR3 contains 11 residues.

This clone was detected only a few times. V and J are TRBV9 and TRBJ1-1; D is undetermined. This CDR3 region has 13 residues. From germline, CDR1 is SGDLS and CDR2 YYNGEE. The ends were cut back, 4 bases at V and 3 bases at J, with 10 bases in the middle. The CDR3 here is CASSLPQDTEAFF. CDR3 bases: TGTGCCAGCAGCCTCCCCCAGGACACTGAAGCTTTCTTT.

The chain joins TRBV6-5 to TRBJ2-7; no reliable D call. From germline, CDR1 is MNHEY and CDR2 SVGAGI. The CDR3 covers 11 residues. With 5 bases removed from V and 10 bases from J, the gap between germline ends came to 12 bases. The CDR3 sequence is CASSRGQIQYF. Written as DNA, the CDR3 is TGTGCCAGCAGTCGAGGCCAAATCCAGTACTTC.

This clone was seen a handful of times. This chain joins TRBV29-1 and TRBJ1-1; 9 positions match TRBD1. The CDR3 is 13 amino acids. The trim removed 4 bases at V and 5 bases at J, leaving 5 bases unmatched. The germline V gene has CDR1 SQVTM and CDR2 ANQGSEA. This CDR3 reads CSVGQGTGTEAFF. The CDR3 coding sequence is TGCAGCGTTGGACAGGGGACAGGGACTGAAGCTTTCTTT.

This clone was picked up a small number of times. This chain links TRBV9 with TRBJ1-1; D perhaps matches TRBD1 (6 bases). Germline-derived CDR1 and CDR2 are SGDLS and YYNGEE. This CDR3 spans 14 amino acids. Deletions cut 4 bases from V and 2 bases from J, with 12 bases between. The CDR3 nucleotides read TGTGCCAGCAGCCCGACAGGAGGCAACACTGAAGCTTTCTTT. Translated: CASSPTGGNTEAFF.

This clone was counted a few times. This rearrangement joins TRBV5-8 to TRBJ2-3, with TRBD1 matching over 7 bases. Germline values: CDR1 SGHTS, CDR2 YDEGEE. With 3 bases clipped from V and 0 bases from J, the junction kept 1 base outside the gene matches. This CDR3 has 14 amino acids. Here the CDR3 DNA reads TGTGCCAGCAGCTCGGGACAGAGCACAGATACGCAGTATTTT. This encodes CASSSGQSTDTQYF.

This chain joins TRBV28 and TRBJ2-7; D might be TRBD2 (7 bases). V was clipped by 7 bases and J by 3 bases, with 22 bases between them. Per germline, CDR1 MDHEN and CDR2 SYDVKM. The CDR3 spans 16 residues. This CDR3 is CASTYGGGRGYYEQYF. In DNA, the CDR3 is TGTGCCAGCACCTACGGCGGGGGCAGGGGTTACTACGAGCAGTACTTC.

V gene TRBV2 combines with J gene TRBJ1-2; the D gene is possibly TRBD1 (6 bases). Between the trimmed V and J ends, which lost 6 bases and 1 base, there was a span of 9 bases. The CDR3 loop spans 13 amino acids. Germline CDR1 is SNHLY and CDR2 is FYNNEI. The DNA for the CDR3 is TGTGCCAGCAGGCGGACAGTTAACTATGGCTACACCTTC. Encoded protein: CASRRTVNYGYTF.

The rearrangement links TRBV7-9 to TRBJ2-7; D is unresolved. From germline, CDR1 is SEHNR and CDR2 FQNEAQ (reference sequence). The CDR3 has 12 amino acids. Between the trimmed V and J ends, which lost 1 base and 5 bases, there was a span of 6 bases. The CDR3 protein is CASSLVANEQYF. In DNA form, the CDR3 reads TGTGCCAGCAGCTTAGTCGCCAACGAGCAGTACTTC.

This clone has just a few counts. The rearrangement uses TRBV5-1 and TRBJ1-1; D remains ambiguous. Trimming stripped 4 bases from V and 1 base from J, with 14 bases between. The CDR3 spans 15 residues. CDR1 is SGHRS and CDR2 is YFSETQ in the germline V gene. In DNA, the CDR3 is TGCGCCAGCAGCCTGGGAGGGTCGGCGAACACTGAAGCTTTCTTT. It codes for CASSLGGSANTEAFF.

There are a few counts of this clone. V usage is TRBV7-6 and J usage is TRBJ2-5; TRBD1 agrees at 7 bases. The CDR3 contains 15 residues. Looked up from germline, CDR1 is SGHVS and CDR2 is FNYEAQ. V lost 5 bases to trimming and J lost 5 bases; unmatched junction nucleotides: 11. The CDR3 loop reads CASSNTGAPGETQYF. The CDR3, as DNA: TGTGCCAGCAGCAATACAGGGGCCCCAGGGGAGACCCAGTACTTC.